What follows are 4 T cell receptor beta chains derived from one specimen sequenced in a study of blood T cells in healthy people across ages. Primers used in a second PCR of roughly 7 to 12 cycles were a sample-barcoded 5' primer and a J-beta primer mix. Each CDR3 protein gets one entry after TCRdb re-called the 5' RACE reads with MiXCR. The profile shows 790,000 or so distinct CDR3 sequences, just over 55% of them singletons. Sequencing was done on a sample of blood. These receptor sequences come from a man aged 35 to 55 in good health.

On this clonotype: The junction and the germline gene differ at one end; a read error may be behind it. The CDR3 protein is CSVEDRIGTGTQYF. CDR3 nucleotides: TGCAGCGTTGAAGACCGAATAGGCACAGGTACGCAGTATTTT. The chain couples TRBV29-1 to TRBJ2-3; maybe TRBD1 (5 bases). The CDR3 runs 14 residues. CDR1 is SQVTM and CDR2 is ANQGSEA in the germline V gene.

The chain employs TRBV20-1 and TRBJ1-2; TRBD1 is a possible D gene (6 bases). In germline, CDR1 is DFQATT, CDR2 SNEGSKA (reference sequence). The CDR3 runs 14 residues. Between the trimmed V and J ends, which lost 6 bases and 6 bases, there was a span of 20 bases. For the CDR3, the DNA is TGCAGTGCCCCATCGGGGACGGGACACGATGGCTACACCTTC. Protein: CSAPSGTGHDGYTF.

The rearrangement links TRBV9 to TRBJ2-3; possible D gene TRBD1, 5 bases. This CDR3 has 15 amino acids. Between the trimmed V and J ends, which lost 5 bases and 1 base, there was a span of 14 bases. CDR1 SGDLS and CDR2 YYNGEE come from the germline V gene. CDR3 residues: CASRSGEGGTDTQYF. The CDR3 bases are TGTGCCAGCAGGTCGGGTGAAGGGGGCACAGATACGCAGTATTTT. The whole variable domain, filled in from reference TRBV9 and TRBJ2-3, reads DSGVTQTPKHLITATGQRVTLRCSPRSGDLSVYWYQQSLDQGLQFLIQYYNGEERAKGNILERFSAQQFPDLHSELNLSSLELGDSALYFCASRSGEGGTDTQYFGPGTRLTVL.

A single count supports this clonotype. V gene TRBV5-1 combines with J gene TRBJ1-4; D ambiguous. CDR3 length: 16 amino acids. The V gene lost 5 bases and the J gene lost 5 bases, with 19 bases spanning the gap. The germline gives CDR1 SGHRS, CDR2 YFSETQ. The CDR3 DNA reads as TGCGCCAGCAGGGACCCACCGGGCCATCTGAATGAAAAACTGTTTTTT. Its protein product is CASRDPPGHLNEKLFF.